One and the same sample provided the 20 T cell receptor beta chains below, sequenced in a study of shared clonotypes between healthy human individuals. Method: immunoSEQ multiplex PCR; TCRdb's copy keeps in-frame clones and lacks some. Of roughly 640,000 clones in the sample, around 97% were seen once. The sequencing sample was made of naive CD4+ T cells sorted from blood. Indicated subset: CD45RA+ positively selected. The origin of the receptors is a woman under 40 in good health.

V and J are TRBV2 and TRBJ1-2, with a tentative D call TRBD1 (5 bases). The ends were cut back, 7 bases at V and 0 bases at J, with 6 bases in the middle. Germline-derived CDR1 and CDR2 are SNHLY and FYNNEI. The CDR3 length is 12 residues. CDR3: CASKTANYGYTF. As DNA, the CDR3 is TGTGCCAGCAAGACAGCTAACTATGGCTACACCTTC.

The chain uses TRBV5-4 and TRBJ2-7; D remains unclear. The V gene's germline CDR1 is SGHNT and CDR2 YYREEE (reference sequence). Trimming stripped 0 bases from V and 3 bases from J, with 13 bases between. CDR3 size: 15 residues. The DNA for the CDR3 is TGTGCCAGCAGCTTGGGTCTTTTCGATCACTACGAGCAGTACTTC. It encodes CASSLGLFDHYEQYF.

This chain uses TRBV10-3 with TRBJ1-1, with a weak D call TRBD1 (5 bases). Germline assignment: CDR1 ENHRY and CDR2 SYGVKD. The CDR3 contains 14 residues. Trimming pared 6 bases from V and 1 base from J, leaving 12 bases between. Written as DNA, the CDR3 is TGTGCCATCAGGGAGCCGACAGAGAACACTGAAGCTTTCTTT. Translation gives CAIREPTENTEAFF.

This clone was counted once. V and J are TRBV30 and TRBJ2-7, with 9 bases identical to TRBD2. Trimming took 2 bases from V and 1 from J; bases not matched to a gene: 6. The CDR3 contains 15 residues. Germline CDR1 GTSNPN, CDR2 SVGIG (reference sequence). The CDR3 spells CAWSWGLAGSYEQYF. Written as DNA, the CDR3 is TGTGCCTGGAGTTGGGGGCTAGCGGGATCCTACGAGCAGTACTTC.

The V gene is TRBV5-1, the J gene TRBJ2-7; D possibly matches TRBD1 or TRBD2 (5 bases each). Germline V gene sequence: CDR1 SGHRS, CDR2 YFSETQ. The CDR3 is 14 amino acids. The germline V and J ends were trimmed by 4 bases and 4 bases, with 15 bases remaining between them. The CDR3 sequence: CASSHAGREYEQYF. DNA of the CDR3: TGCGCCAGCAGCCACGCGGGCAGGGAATACGAGCAGTACTTC. The full variable domain, rest sourced from reference TRBV5-1 and TRBJ2-7, is KAGVTQTPRYLIKTRGQQVTLSCSPISGHRSVSWYQQTPGQGLQFLFEYFSETQRNKGNFPGRFSGRQFSNSRSEMNVSTLELGDSALYLCASSHAGREYEQYFGPGTRLTVT.

The chain recombines TRBV6-5 with TRBJ2-3, with 7 positions matching TRBD1. This CDR3 is 15 amino acids long. V was clipped by 3 bases and J by 2 bases; unmatched bases: 5. Germline V CDR1 and CDR2: MNHEY, SVGAGI. The CDR3 DNA is TGTGCCAGCAGTTATCGGGACAGCTACACAGATACGCAGTATTTT. The encoded protein is CASSYRDSYTDTQYF.

The genes are TRBV5-5 and TRBJ2-7, with D possibly being TRBD1 or TRBD2 (5 bases each). V was clipped by 4 bases and J by 3 bases, with 20 bases between them. The CDR3 totals 16 residues. CDR1 and CDR2 (germline): SGHKS, YYEKEE (reference sequence). DNA of the CDR3: TGTGCCAGCAGCCTATGGGCCTCCGGGACGGACTACGAGCAGTACTTC. As protein: CASSLWASGTDYEQYF. The full variable domain, in which reference TRBV5-5 and TRBJ2-7 provide the parts outside the CDR3, is DAGVTQSPTHLIKTRGQQVTLRCSPISGHKSVSWYQQVLGQGPQFIFQYYEKEERGRGNFPDRFSARQFPNYSSELNVNALLLGDSALYLCASSLWASGTDYEQYFGPGTRLTVT.

This chain links TRBV19 with TRBJ2-5, with TRBD2 identical over 7 bases. The CDR3 extends over 15 amino acids. Trimming cost V 3 bases and J 5 bases; bases outside gene matches: 9. Germline V gene sequence: CDR1 LNHDA, CDR2 SQIVND (reference sequence). The CDR3 here is CASSMGTIGRETQYF. CDR3 bases: TGTGCCAGTAGTATGGGGACTATCGGGCGGGAGACCCAGTACTTC.

This clone appeared a single time. The gene calls are TRBV27 and TRBJ1-1; TRBD1 is a possible D gene (6 bases). The CDR3 is 14 amino acids. The germline V gene has CDR1 MNHEY and CDR2 SMNVEV (reference sequence). Trimming removed 7 bases from V and 3 bases from J, with 15 bases in between. DNA of the CDR3: TGTGCCAGCACCCAGAGGGGGTTTGACACTGAAGCTTTCTTT. It yields the protein CASTQRGFDTEAFF.

This chain joins TRBV7-2 and TRBJ2-3; D remains unclear. The CDR3 is 15 residues long. With 3 bases removed from V and 2 bases from J, the gap between germline ends came to 12 bases. Germline V gene sequence: CDR1 SGHTA, CDR2 FQGNSA. The chain's CDR3 is CASSLVADHTDTQYF. CDR3 bases: TGTGCCAGCAGCTTGGTTGCGGATCACACAGATACGCAGTATTTT.

The V and J genes are TRBV5-1 and TRBJ2-7; D is perhaps TRBD2 (5 bases). V was shortened by 4 bases and J by 5 bases, with 10 bases between the two germline ends. The CDR3 spans 12 residues. Germline CDR1 is SGHRS and CDR2 is YFSETQ. The CDR3, as DNA: TGCGCCAGCAGCGGAGGAGACCACGAGCAGTACTTC. It specifies CASSGGDHEQYF.

Only one count was recorded for this clone. This chain uses TRBV28 with TRBJ1-5; TRBD1 matches 7 bases. CDR3 size: 15 residues. The V gene's germline CDR1 is MDHEN and CDR2 SYDVKM. V dropped 4 bases and J dropped 7; count of bases not matched to a gene: 10. For the CDR3, the DNA is TGTGCCAGCAGTTCCCACAGGGGCCGGTTCCAGCCCCAGCATTTT. Translating it yields CASSSHRGRFQPQHF.

The V and J genes are TRBV6-1 and TRBJ2-7; possibly TRBD1 or TRBD2 for D (5 bases each). This CDR3 region has 13 residues. Trimming shortened V by 6 bases and J by 2 bases, and 11 bases separated the two germline ends. The germline V gene encodes CDR1 MNHNS and CDR2 SASEGT. CDR3 bases: TGTGCCAGCAGGCAGGGAGTGGCCTACGAGCAGTACTTC. This encodes CASRQGVAYEQYF.

This chain connects TRBV11-2 to TRBJ2-7; no definite D call. The germline V and J ends were trimmed by 1 base and 4 bases, with 5 bases remaining between them. CDR1 and CDR2 from the germline V gene are SGHAT and FQNNGV. The CDR3 runs 12 residues. CDR3 bases: TGTGCCAGCAGCTTAGTTTTGTACGAGCAGTACTTC. Translation gives CASSLVLYEQYF.

V usage is TRBV6-6 and J usage is TRBJ2-5; 11 bases agree with TRBD2. The germline CDR1 and CDR2 sequences are MNHNY and SVGAGI (reference sequence). V was clipped by 2 bases and J by 5 bases; unmatched bases: 7. The CDR3 has 16 residues. This chain's CDR3 is CASSYPGLAGFETQYF. DNA for the CDR3: TGTGCCAGCAGTTACCCCGGACTAGCGGGTTTCGAGACCCAGTACTTC.

The chain carries TRBV4-1 and TRBJ1-4; D unclear. Germline V gene lookup returns CDR1 MGHRA and CDR2 YSYEKL. The CDR3 sequence is 13 residues long. The V end was cut by 0 bases, the J end by 8 bases, with 7 bases between. In DNA form, the CDR3 reads TGCGCCAGCAGCCAAGAGGCCCGAGAAAAACTGTTTTTT. It codes for CASSQEAREKLFF.

This sequence joins TRBV25-1 and TRBJ1-6, with 8 bases identical to TRBD1. V trimming: 3 bases; J trimming: 9 bases; junction bases outside the gene matches: 7. The V gene's germline CDR1 is MGHDK and CDR2 SYGVNS. The CDR3 covers 15 residues. The CDR3 nucleotides are TGTGCCAGCAGTGACCAGACAGGGGTGGTTTCACCCCTCCACTTT. Residues: CASSDQTGVVSPLHF.

Turning to this clone: The same CDR3 arises from other DNA sequences in this sample as well. This chain uses TRBV28 with TRBJ2-7, with D uncertain. The CDR3 consists of 11 residues. The V end was cut by 2 bases, the J end by 6 bases, with 5 bases between. Germline V CDR1 and CDR2: MDHEN, SYDVKM. The chain's CDR3 is CASSLRAEQYF. DNA for the CDR3: TGTGCCAGCAGTTTACGGGCCGAGCAGTACTTC.

This rearrangement joins TRBV5-1 to TRBJ2-5, with 9 positions matching TRBD2. V lost 3 bases and J lost 1; bases outside the gene matches: 7. This CDR3 region has 16 residues. The V gene's germline CDR1 is SGHRS and CDR2 YFSETQ. Here the CDR3 reads CASSSEREVGQETQYF. The DNA for the CDR3 is TGCGCCAGCAGCTCCGAGCGGGAGGTAGGCCAAGAGACCCAGTACTTC.

V is TRBV9 and J is TRBJ1-1; D not certain. Trimming pared 4 bases from V and 1 base from J, leaving 14 bases between. The CDR3 sequence is 15 residues long. The germline V gene has CDR1 SGDLS and CDR2 YYNGEE. The CDR3 DNA follows: TGTGCCAGCAGCCCGACACCGACTACGAACACTGAAGCTTTCTTT. This translates into CASSPTPTTNTEAFF.